The 13 T cell receptor beta chains in this list originate from one sample, sequenced in a study of beta chain features in type 1 diabetes. The sequenced template was cDNA made from the entire isolated RNA. The repertoire was sequenced with immunoSEQ multiplex PCR; TCRdb's copy has only in-frame clones and lacks some. The table has around 500,000 clones, roughly 11% seen once. The sample consisted of naive CD4+ T cells from blood. The receptors originated from a woman between 18 and 30 years old in good health.

This clone was detected a few times. This chain connects TRBV9 to TRBJ2-5; 7 bases map to TRBD2. Per germline, CDR1 SGDLS and CDR2 YYNGEE. The V gene end was trimmed by 4 bases and the J gene end by 5 bases; junction bases not matched to a gene: 14. CDR3 length equals 16 residues. CDR3 DNA sequence: TGTGCCAGCAGCCCCAGCGGGGCTAGGATGTTGGAGACCCAGTACTTC. Amino acid sequence: CASSPSGARMLETQYF.

This chain connects TRBV7-8 to TRBJ2-1; possibly TRBD2 for D (5 bases). The CDR3 totals 17 residues. V dropped 0 bases and J dropped 6 bases, with 18 bases sitting between them. Looked up from germline, CDR1 is SGHVS and CDR2 is FQNEAQ. This chain's CDR3 is CASSLARVLLGSNEQFF. CDR3 coding DNA: TGTGCCAGCAGCTTAGCGAGGGTGTTATTGGGGAGCAATGAGCAGTTCTTC.

The chain has TRBV9 and TRBJ1-2; D possibly corresponds to TRBD1 (5 bases). Germline V gives CDR1 SGDLS, CDR2 YYNGEE. CDR3 length equals 16 residues. The V end was cut by 3 bases, the J end by 3 bases, with 18 bases between. The CDR3 region is CASSAPVPQVDYGYTF. CDR3 DNA: TGTGCCAGCAGCGCCCCTGTCCCACAGGTTGACTATGGCTACACCTTC.

The rearrangement uses TRBV2 and TRBJ1-2; D not certain. Trimming stripped 9 bases from V and 8 bases from J, with 4 bases between. CDR1 SNHLY and CDR2 FYNNEI come from the germline V gene. This CDR3 is 8 amino acids long. As DNA, the CDR3 is TGTGCCAGAGAAGGCTACACCTTC. This codes for CAREGYTF.

The chain links TRBV5-1 to TRBJ1-6; D gene unclear. V was clipped by 5 bases and J by 9 bases, with 12 bases between them. The CDR3 has 13 residues. Germline V gene lookup returns CDR1 SGHRS and CDR2 YFSETQ. The CDR3 loop is CASSPEGGSPLHF. The CDR3 DNA reads TGCGCCAGCAGTCCTGAGGGAGGTTCACCCCTCCACTTT.

V usage is TRBV5-1 and J usage is TRBJ1-4; 9 nucleotides agree with TRBD1. CDR1 is SGHRS and CDR2 is YFSETQ in the germline V gene. The ends lost 4 bases at V and 2 bases at J; junction bases unmatched: 3. This CDR3 spans 15 amino acids. The CDR3 loop is CASSLGQGTNEKLFF. Here the CDR3 DNA reads TGCGCCAGCAGCCTCGGACAGGGGACTAATGAAAAACTGTTTTTT.

The rearrangement links TRBV5-1 to TRBJ2-2; D not resolved. Germline-derived CDR1 and CDR2 are SGHRS and YFSETQ. The CDR3 consists of 16 residues. V was shortened by 0 bases and J by 2 bases, with 11 bases between the two germline ends. The CDR3 loop reads CASSLVLGINTGELFF. As DNA, the CDR3 is TGCGCCAGCAGCTTGGTTCTGGGAATCAACACCGGGGAGCTGTTTTTT.

This rearrangement joins TRBV2 to TRBJ1-2; D is unresolved. The CDR3 is made up of 12 amino acids. Trimming left V 4 bases short and J 1 base short, with 4 bases between. CDR1 is SNHLY and CDR2 is FYNNEI in the germline V gene. This CDR3 reads CASSVINYGYTF. For the CDR3, the DNA is TGTGCCAGCAGTGTTATTAACTATGGCTACACCTTC.

Only a few counts were recorded for this clone. CDR3 loop: CASSYSSGWNGYTF. The CDR3 DNA follows: TGTGCCAGCAGTTACAGTTCGGGGTGGAATGGCTACACCTTC. The rearrangement links TRBV6-5 to TRBJ1-2; D gene ambiguous. Trimming left V 2 bases short and J 6 bases short, with 13 bases between. CDR3 length: 14 amino acids. Germline lookup yields CDR1 MNHEY and CDR2 SVGAGI.

This clone has a handful of counts. The chain combines TRBV5-1 with TRBJ2-7; D is possibly TRBD1 (6 bases). This CDR3 comprises 12 residues. CDR1 is SGHRS, CDR2 YFSETQ, per germline. Trimming removed 7 bases from V and 2 bases from J, with 10 bases in between. The CDR3 DNA sequence: TGCGCCAGCGGACCAGGGGCCTACGAGCAGTACTTC. Translating it yields CASGPGAYEQYF.

DNA for the CDR3: TGCGCCAGCAGCCAAGCGACAGGAATCAGCACAGATACGCAGTATTTT. This sequence encodes CASSQATGISTDTQYF. The chain has TRBV4-3 and TRBJ2-3; D might be TRBD1 (6 bases). Trimming pared 1 base from V and 0 bases from J, leaving 11 bases between. CDR3 length: 16 amino acids. The germline gives CDR1 LGHNA, CDR2 YSLEER.

The chain links TRBV9 to TRBJ2-1; D gene unclear. This CDR3 spans 16 amino acids. The germline V gene encodes CDR1 SGDLS and CDR2 YYNGEE. V gave up 0 bases and J gave up 1 base, with 11 bases separating them. As DNA, the CDR3 is TGTGCCAGCAGCGTAGCCCTTTCTGGGTCCTACAATGAGCAGTTCTTC. Translating gives CASSVALSGSYNEQFF.

This chain links TRBV29-1 with TRBJ1-1; 10 positions match TRBD1. Per germline, CDR1 SQVTM and CDR2 ANQGSEA. Losses at the gene ends were 2 bases for V and 6 bases for J; bases not matched to a gene: 3. The CDR3 has 13 amino acids. DNA for the CDR3: TGCAGCGTTGAAAGGGACAGGGGCGCTGAAGCTTTCTTT. It is translated as CSVERDRGAEAFF.